Below are 28 T cell receptor beta chains sequenced from a single sample in a study of blood T cells in healthy people across ages (dated by TCRdb to between 2014 and 2016). Receptor amplification or capture employed 5' RACE. TCRdb lists the instrument as Illumina HiSeq 2500. A second about 7 to 12 cycle PCR used a sample-barcoded 5' primer and a J-beta primer mix. TCRdb reprocessed the public reads (quality trimming at Q25 with fastp, clone calling with MiXCR) and kept in-frame beta chains. Rows with one shared CDR3 protein collapse into an entry with the most common genes and DNA. The sample yields some 670,000 distinct CDR3 sequences; 40% to 65% were counted once. The ten largest account for roughly 14% of the sample. Sequenced sample: blood. These receptors were collected from a woman older than 75 in good health.

The J gene is TRBJ1-1, the V gene TRBV7-2; no firm D call. This CDR3 is built from 12 residues. Per germline, CDR1 SGHTA and CDR2 FQGNSA. V lost 6 bases, J lost 4 bases, and 9 bases lay in between. In DNA, the CDR3 is TGTGCCAGCAGGTCTAGCGCCACTGAAGCTTTCTTT. Its protein is CASRSSATEAFF. Combining the CDR3 with reference TRBV7-2 and TRBJ1-1 gives the whole variable domain GAGVSQSPSNKVTEKGKDVELRCDPISGHTALYWYRQSLGQGLEFLIYFQGNSAPDKSGLPSDRFSAERTGGSVSTLTIQRTQQEDSAVYLCASRSSATEAFFGQGTRLTVV.

The rearrangement uses TRBV2 and TRBJ1-1, with 8 bases that match TRBD1. Losses at the gene ends were 2 bases for V and 7 bases for J; bases not matched to a gene: 6. The germline CDR1 and CDR2 sequences are SNHLY and FYNNEI. CDR3 length: 14 amino acids. The DNA of the CDR3 is TGTGCCAGCAGTGAACAGGGGGCGCAGGGTGAAGCTTTCTTT. This translates into CASSEQGAQGEAFF.

This clonotype was seen more than once but under ten times. A read error is possible here, since a much larger clone lies one base away. The gene calls are TRBV5-1 and TRBJ1-2; D is undetermined. Germline CDR1 and CDR2: SGHRS and YFSETQ. The CDR3 loop spans 15 amino acids. The CDR3 DNA reads TGCGCCAGCAGCCTAGAGGACGGAGCTAACTGTGGCTACACCTTC. Translation: CASSLEDGANCGYTF.

This clonotype was recorded a few times. J is TRBJ2-1 and V is TRBV7-2; D uncertain. This CDR3 is 13 amino acids long. With 3 bases removed from V and 4 bases from J, the gap between germline ends came to 7 bases. Germline loops: CDR1 SGHTA, CDR2 FQGNSA. CDR3 region: CASSFREYNEQFF. CDR3 nucleotides: TGTGCCAGCAGCTTCCGCGAGTACAATGAGCAGTTCTTC.

This clonotype was seen many times. The J gene is TRBJ2-1, the V gene TRBV19; TRBD1 matches at 9 bases. This CDR3 has 15 amino acids. V lost 4 bases to trimming and J lost 4 bases; unmatched junction nucleotides: 5. Germline V lookup: CDR1 LNHDA, CDR2 SQIVND (reference sequence). The CDR3 region has the DNA TGTGCCAGTAGTACGGACAGGGGCCTTTACAATGAGCAGTTCTTC. As protein: CASSTDRGLYNEQFF. Based on the CDR3 plus reference TRBV19 and TRBJ2-1, the full variable domain is DGGITQSPKYLFRKEGQNVTLSCEQNLNHDAMYWYRQDPGQGLRLIYYSQIVNDFQKGDIAEGYSVSREKKESFPLTVTSAQKNPTAFYLCASSTDRGLYNEQFFGPGTRLTVL.

The rearrangement uses TRBV27 and TRBJ2-5; 13 positions agree with TRBD2. The J call could be wrong; TRBJ2-7 is a better fit for the DNA end. This CDR3 region has 16 residues. The germline V gene encodes CDR1 MNHEY and CDR2 SMNVEV (reference sequence). The CDR3 spells CASSLGLAGAGYEQYF. CDR3 in DNA: TGTGCCAGCAGCCTAGGACTAGCGGGGGCGGGTTACGAGCAGTACTTC.

The chain employs TRBV18 and TRBJ2-2; D unresolved. Trimming took off 3 bases at V and 4 bases at J, with 15 bases between the two ends. The V gene's germline CDR1 is KGHSH and CDR2 LQKENI. The CDR3 sequence is 16 residues long. CDR3 residues: CASSPSQTRGTGELFF. The CDR3 DNA is TGTGCCAGCTCACCTTCCCAAACCCGAGGCACCGGGGAGCTGTTTTTT.

The rearrangement uses TRBV20-1 and TRBJ2-7; 9 nucleotides line up with TRBD2. The CDR3 consists of 14 residues. The V and J ends lost 6 bases and 3 bases, in that order; junction bases with no gene match: 9. The V gene's germline CDR1 is DFQATT and CDR2 SNEGSKA (reference sequence). The CDR3 nucleotides are TGCAGTGCCTCCAGTAGCGGGGGATACTACGAGCAGTACTTC. The encoded protein is CSASSSGGYYEQYF.

The V gene is TRBV4-1, the J gene TRBJ2-7; tentatively, D is TRBD2 (6 bases). Looked up from germline, CDR1 is MGHRA and CDR2 is YSYEKL. V dropped 5 bases and J dropped 2 bases, with 16 bases sitting between them. The length of the CDR3 is 15 residues. Here the CDR3 DNA reads TGCGCCAGCAGCGATCCGGGGGAGTCGGCCTACGAGCAGTACTTC. This encodes CASSDPGESAYEQYF.

This clonotype showed up many times. This rearrangement joins TRBV28 to TRBJ2-7, with unresolved D. The CDR3 is made up of 13 amino acids. Trimming pared 5 bases from V and 6 bases from J, leaving 14 bases between. Per germline, CDR1 MDHEN and CDR2 SYDVKM. In nucleotides, the CDR3 is TGTGCCAGCAGTGCCCCGCCATGGATCGAGCAGTACTTC. Its protein product is CASSAPPWIEQYF.

A remark on this clonotype: A much larger clone differs by one base, so this may be a read error. The CDR3 DNA is TGTGCCAGCAGTTTTAGAGGCTCAGAGCGTAGCAATCGGCCCCAGCATTTT. Encoded protein: CASSFRGSERSNRPQHF. V usage is TRBV12-3 or TRBV12-4 and J usage is TRBJ1-5, with D unresolved. This CDR3 region has 17 residues.

In this sample, this clonotype turned up many times. The V and J genes are TRBV5-1 and TRBJ2-7; 12 nucleotides align to TRBD2. Germline V CDR1 and CDR2: SGHRS, YFSETQ. V lost 0 bases to trimming and J lost 4 bases; unmatched junction nucleotides: 8. CDR3 length: 17 residues. The CDR3, as DNA: TGCGCCAGCAGCTTGGAGGGCGAGACTAGCGGGAGTTACGAGCAGTACTTC. This sequence encodes CASSLEGETSGSYEQYF.

The chain couples TRBV6-2 or TRBV6-3 to TRBJ1-2, with a weak D call TRBD1 (6 bases). This CDR3 spans 13 amino acids. The V and J ends lost 6 bases and 2 bases respectively, with 10 bases between them. The germline V gene encodes CDR1 MNHEY and CDR2 SVGEGT. CDR3 in DNA: TGTGCCAGCAGGCGAACAGGGAACTATGGCTACACCTTC. Protein product: CASRRTGNYGYTF.

This clonotype occurred many times. J is TRBJ2-4 and V is TRBV27; 8 nucleotides align to TRBD1. In germline, CDR1 is MNHEY, CDR2 SMNVEV (reference sequence). V gave up 5 bases and J gave up 8 bases; unmatched junction bases: 11. This CDR3 spans 15 amino acids. This CDR3 is CASSPRTGMEYIQYF. The CDR3 coding sequence is TGTGCCAGCAGTCCCCGGACAGGGATGGAGTACATTCAGTACTTC.

The chain employs TRBV20-1 and TRBJ2-1; D gene uncertain. V was pared by 7 bases and J by 1 base, with 14 bases between. The CDR3 covers 14 residues. Germline assignment: CDR1 DFQATT and CDR2 SNEGSKA (reference sequence). CDR3 region: CSVNRRASYNEQFF. In DNA, the CDR3 is TGCAGTGTTAACCGCCGGGCATCCTACAATGAGCAGTTCTTC.

The chain carries TRBV7-9 and TRBJ1-6, with a tentative D call TRBD1 (5 bases). The V gene lost 8 bases and the J gene lost 7 bases, with 12 bases spanning the gap. The germline V gene encodes CDR1 SEHNR and CDR2 FQNEAQ (reference sequence). The CDR3 loop spans 13 amino acids. CDR3 DNA: TGTGCCAGCCGGGGACTGATAAATTCACCCCTCCACTTT. Encoded protein: CASRGLINSPLHF.

Many counts were recorded for this clonotype. The chain has TRBV25-1 and TRBJ1-1, with D unclear. Germline V gene data show CDR1 as MGHDK and CDR2 as SYGVNS. The V end was cut by 3 bases, the J end by 3 bases, with 2 bases between. The CDR3 is 11 amino acids. DNA for the CDR3: TGTGCCAGCAGTGACTACACTGAAGCTTTCTTT. This gives the protein CASSDYTEAFF.

V is TRBV29-1 and J is TRBJ2-7, with D possibly matching TRBD1 (5 bases). Germline CDR1 reads SQVTM; CDR2 reads ANQGSEA. The CDR3 has 12 amino acids. Between the trimmed V and J ends, which lost 6 bases and 2 bases, there was a span of 11 bases. The DNA of the CDR3 is TGCAGCGTAGCCACAGGACCCTACGAGCAGTACTTC. It specifies CSVATGPYEQYF.

This clonotype was seen ten or more times. V gene TRBV3-1 combines with J gene TRBJ2-3, with 7 bases fitting TRBD2. CDR1 LGHDT and CDR2 YNNKEL come from the germline V gene (reference sequence). This CDR3 contains 12 residues. V lost 8 bases and J lost 2; bases outside the gene matches: 1. CDR3 nucleotide sequence: TGTGCCAGCGGGAGGGACACAGATACGCAGTATTTT. It translates to CASGRDTDTQYF.

This clonotype was observed at least ten times. The V gene is TRBV20-1, the J gene TRBJ1-2, with TRBD1 identical over 8 bases. CDR3 length: 14 residues. The ends lost 5 bases at V and 2 bases at J; junction bases unmatched: 7. CDR1 and CDR2 (germline): DFQATT, SNEGSKA (reference sequence). Written as DNA, the CDR3 is TGCAGTGCTCTCCCAGGGGGCAGGAACTATGGCTACACCTTC. This sequence encodes CSALPGGRNYGYTF.

V gene TRBV20-1 combines with J gene TRBJ2-7, with a tentative D call TRBD2 (6 bases). CDR1 is DFQATT and CDR2 is SNEGSKA in the germline V gene (reference sequence). The CDR3 is 12 amino acids. The ends were cut back, 5 bases at V and 0 bases at J, with 8 bases in the middle. CDR3 region: CSAAGLSYEQYF. DNA of the CDR3: TGCAGTGCTGCGGGACTCTCCTACGAGCAGTACTTC.

The rearrangement uses TRBV10-1 and TRBJ2-5; 11 bases match TRBD2. The J call could be wrong; TRBJ2-7 is a better fit for the DNA end. The CDR3 is 15 residues long. In germline, CDR1 is WNHNN, CDR2 SYGVQD (reference sequence). The CDR3 spells CASSESISGRVEQYF. The DNA of the CDR3 is TGCGCCAGCAGTGAGTCGATTAGCGGGAGGGTCGAGCAGTACTTC.

A word on this clonotype: The junction departs from the called germline gene at one end, perhaps through a read error. This chain connects TRBV6-6 to TRBJ1-5; weak D call: TRBD1 (5 bases). This CDR3 is 15 amino acids long. Germline V lookup: CDR1 MNHNY, CDR2 SVGAGI (reference sequence). The CDR3 DNA reads TGTGCCAGCAGTCCTCAGGGAATCGGCAAGCAGCCCCAGCATTTT. It codes for CASSPQGIGKQPQHF.

The CDR3 protein is CAWSPGVRSQTQYF. The CDR3 DNA sequence: TGTGCCTGGAGTCCGGGGGTACGCAGTCAGACCCAGTACTTC. The chain has TRBV30 and TRBJ2-5, with D maybe TRBD2 (6 bases). The CDR3 loop spans 14 amino acids. V was clipped by 2 bases and J by 6 bases, with 16 bases between them. CDR1 GTSNPN and CDR2 SVGIG come from the germline V gene (reference sequence).

This clonotype showed up just a few times. The junction departs from germline at one end; a sequencing error may be responsible. The chain couples TRBV7-2 to TRBJ2-3; D is perhaps TRBD1 (7 bases). The germline V gene encodes CDR1 SGHTA and CDR2 FQGNSA. The length of the CDR3 is 15 residues. The CDR3 sequence: CTSSLEGGGPRSQYF. DNA of the CDR3: TGTACTAGCAGCTTAGAAGGAGGGGGCCCTCGCTCGCAGTATTTT. The whole variable domain, remainder taken from reference TRBV7-2 and TRBJ2-3, is GAGVSQSPSNKVTEKGKDVELRCDPISGHTALYWYRQSLGQGLEFLIYFQGNSAPDKSGLPSDRFSAERTGGSVSTLTIQRTQQEDSAVYLCTSSLEGGGPRSQYFGPGTRLTVL.

J is TRBJ2-2 and V is TRBV6-2 or TRBV6-3, with D perhaps TRBD1 or TRBD2 (5 bases each). Trimming removed 8 bases from V and 0 bases from J, with 16 bases in between. The CDR3 spans 16 residues. Germline values: CDR1 MNHEY, CDR2 SVGEGT. CDR3 region: CASRRDDLTNTGELFF. The CDR3 nucleotides are TGTGCCAGCCGCCGGGACGACTTAACGAACACCGGGGAGCTGTTTTTT.

In its sample, this clonotype was seen a few times. The chain carries TRBV5-1 and TRBJ1-1, with TRBD1 as a possible D gene (6 bases). In germline, CDR1 is SGHRS, CDR2 YFSETQ. This CDR3 is built from 14 residues. Trimming took 1 base from V and 4 from J, leaving 11 bases between them. CDR3 region: CASSLQGLSTEAFF. The CDR3, as DNA: TGCGCCAGCAGCTTGCAGGGGCTCAGCACTGAAGCTTTCTTT.

V usage is TRBV3-1 and J usage is TRBJ2-5, with TRBD2 as a possible D gene (7 bases). The CDR3 spans 14 residues. Trimming took off 4 bases at V and 11 bases at J, with 20 bases between the two ends. Per the germline V gene, CDR1 is LGHDT and CDR2 is YNNKEL (reference sequence). CDR3 nucleotides: TGTGCCAGCAGCCGGACGGGGGGCTACAATGAGCAGTACTTC. This codes for CASSRTGGYNEQYF.